The 20 T cell receptor beta chains in this list originate from one sample, sequenced in a study of blood T cell repertoires in COVID-19 (dated by TCRdb to between 2020 and 2021). The protocol used for the library was the immunoSEQ multiplex PCR assay. TCRdb took this table from immuneACCESS and kept in-frame rearrangements with V and J called. Such tables lack part of the clones; where checked against another copy, unresolved V genes explain under half of the gap, and the rest is unexplained. In this sample the table shows about 90,000 clones, around four fifths of which occur a single time. The ten largest clones capture approximately 34% of the sample. The sample comprised peripheral blood. The receptors shown here come from a woman of 80 years or more with active or convalescent COVID-19.

The chain uses TRBV28 and TRBJ1-1; D remains unclear. CDR1 is MDHEN, CDR2 SYDVKM, per germline. The CDR3 length is 13 residues. V lost 7 bases, J lost 1 base, and 10 bases lay in between. As DNA, the CDR3 is TGTGCCAGCATAAAAACGGGGAACACTGAAGCTTTCTTT. As protein: CASIKTGNTEAFF. The entire variable domain, with the rest obtained from reference TRBV28 and TRBJ1-1, is as follows: DVKVTQSSRYLVKRTGEKVFLECVQDMDHENMFWYRQDPGLGLRLIYFSYDVKMKEKGDIPEGYSVSREKKERFSLILESASTNQTSMYLCASIKTGNTEAFFGQGTRLTVV.

J is TRBJ1-4 and V is TRBV30; a weak D match, TRBD1 (5 bases). The CDR3 covers 13 residues. CDR1 is GTSNPN and CDR2 is SVGIG in the germline V gene (reference sequence). Trimming removed 4 bases at V and 4 bases at J, with 10 bases between. The CDR3 is CAWNRGYNEKLFF. CDR3 nucleotide sequence: TGTGCCTGGAACCGGGGGTATAATGAAAAACTGTTTTTT.

This sequence joins TRBV6-2 or TRBV6-3 and TRBJ1-5, with D possibly TRBD1 on 6 matching bases. The CDR3 spans 14 residues. V lost 5 bases and J lost 4, with 12 bases in between. Germline V CDR1 and CDR2: MNHEY, SVGEGT. The CDR3 nucleotides read TGTGCCAGCAGTCAGACCACAGGGAATCAGCCCCAGCATTTT. Its protein product is CASSQTTGNQPQHF.

V gene TRBV6-6 combines with J gene TRBJ2-1; D might be TRBD2 (5 bases). This CDR3 spans 17 amino acids. Germline lookup yields CDR1 MNHNY and CDR2 SVGAGI (reference sequence). Trimming removed 5 bases from V and 5 bases from J, with 22 bases in between. The CDR3 protein is CASSRPLQGLVNNEQFF. The CDR3 coding sequence is TGTGCCAGCAGTCGCCCTCTCCAAGGACTGGTAAACAATGAGCAGTTCTTC.

This chain links TRBV2 with TRBJ1-1; 7 bases are shared with TRBD1. V lost 3 bases and J lost 1; bases outside the gene matches: 11. The CDR3 loop spans 17 amino acids. The germline CDR1 and CDR2 sequences are SNHLY and FYNNEI. The CDR3 DNA follows: TGTGCCAGCAGTGACGAGGCAGGGGGTAAGAAGAACACTGAAGCTTTCTTT. Protein sequence: CASSDEAGGKKNTEAFF.

This chain links TRBV11-2 with TRBJ2-2, with D perhaps matching TRBD1 (5 bases). The V gene's germline CDR1 is SGHAT and CDR2 FQNNGV. Between the trimmed V and J ends, which lost 5 bases and 4 bases, there was a span of 14 bases. This CDR3 has 15 residues. CDR3 sequence reads: CASSRRASITGELFF. CDR3 nucleotide sequence: TGTGCCAGCAGCCGCAGGGCTTCGATCACCGGGGAGCTGTTTTTT.

This clone was detected once. V usage is TRBV27 and J usage is TRBJ2-5; 13 nucleotides align to TRBD2. Germline V gene sequence: CDR1 MNHEY, CDR2 SMNVEV (reference sequence). The CDR3 is made up of 15 amino acids. The junction had 9 bases not matched to a gene; V was cut back by 9 bases and J by 5 bases. This CDR3 is CARAGLAGAGETQYF. The CDR3 DNA is TGTGCCAGGGCCGGACTAGCGGGAGCGGGGGAGACCCAGTACTTC.

This clone was seen more than once but under ten times. The V call is TRBV7-6, the J call TRBJ1-6; a possible D gene is TRBD1 (5 bases). Between the trimmed V and J ends, which lost 1 base and 4 bases, there was a span of 20 bases. CDR3 length: 19 amino acids. CDR1 SGHVS and CDR2 FNYEAQ come from the germline V gene. DNA of the CDR3: TGTGCCAGCAGCTTAGGGGGGGTACCTCATTCTCTTTATAATTCACCCCTCCACTTT. Its protein is CASSLGGVPHSLYNSPLHF.

The rearrangement uses TRBV5-1 and TRBJ2-2; weak D call: TRBD1 (5 bases). Per the germline V gene, CDR1 is SGHRS and CDR2 is YFSETQ. V was pared by 1 base and J by 5 bases, with 12 bases between. The CDR3 extends over 15 amino acids. CDR3 region: CASSLSDSQTGELFF. The CDR3 DNA sequence: TGCGCCAGCAGCTTGTCTGACAGTCAGACCGGGGAGCTGTTTTTT.

The rearrangement joins TRBV7-6 to TRBJ1-4, with TRBD1 matching 8 bases. This CDR3 has 18 amino acids. The germline V gene encodes CDR1 SGHVS and CDR2 FNYEAQ. Germline trimming cut 4 bases from V and 0 bases from J; bases unmatched to any gene: 10. The CDR3 loop reads CASSSDGTGVATNEKLFF. The DNA for the CDR3 is TGTGCCAGCAGCTCGGACGGGACAGGAGTCGCAACTAATGAAAAACTGTTTTTT. Using reference TRBV7-6 and TRBJ1-4 for the parts outside the CDR3, the full variable domain is GAGVSQSPRYKVTKRGQDVALRCDPISGHVSLYWYRQALGQGPEFLTYFNYEAQQDKSGLPNDRFSAERPEGSISTLTIQRTEQRDSAMYRCASSSDGTGVATNEKLFFGSGTQLSVL.

CDR3 bases: TGTGCCAGCAGTTTATGGGTAGGGACAGGAAATCAGCCCCAGCATTTT. Protein product: CASSLWVGTGNQPQHF. The chain recombines TRBV28 with TRBJ1-5; 8 bases are a match to TRBD1. The V gene end was trimmed by 0 bases and the J gene end by 4 bases; junction bases not matched to a gene: 5. Germline assignment: CDR1 MDHEN and CDR2 SYDVKM. This CDR3 spans 16 amino acids.

The rearrangement links TRBV11-2 to TRBJ2-3; 11 positions agree with TRBD2. The CDR3 is 15 residues long. Losses at the gene ends were 2 bases for V and 4 bases for J; bases not matched to a gene: 2. Germline CDR1 SGHAT, CDR2 FQNNGV. CDR3 coding DNA: TGTGCCAGCAGCTTACTAGCGGGAGGTGCAGATACGCAGTATTTT. Its protein product is CASSLLAGGADTQYF.

The chain recombines TRBV2 with TRBJ1-6; D is perhaps TRBD1 (5 bases). The CDR3 contains 16 residues. V lost 4 bases to trimming and J lost 0 bases, with 10 bases between them. In germline, CDR1 is SNHLY, CDR2 FYNNEI. The CDR3 nucleotides are TGTGCCAGCAGTGGGGGCCTTAGCTCCTATAATTCACCCCTCCACTTT. It translates to CASSGGLSSYNSPLHF. Filled out from reference TRBV2 and TRBJ1-6, the complete variable domain reads EPEVTQTPSHQVTQMGQEVILRCVPISNHLYFYWYRQILGQKVEFLVSFYNNEISEKSEIFDDQFSVERPDGSNFTLKIRSTKLEDSAMYFCASSGGLSSYNSPLHFGNGTRLTVT.

The chain has TRBV10-3 and TRBJ2-3; the D is unclear. Germline CDR1 reads ENHRY; CDR2 reads SYGVKD. Trimming took 4 bases from V and 5 from J, leaving 7 bases between them. The CDR3 is 12 amino acids. CDR3 protein: CAISGFRDTQYF. The CDR3 DNA is TGTGCCATCAGTGGTTTCCGAGATACGCAGTATTTT.

The chain employs TRBV19 and TRBJ1-6; TRBD1 agrees at 8 bases. The CDR3 loop spans 18 amino acids. CDR1 LNHDA and CDR2 SQIVND come from the germline V gene (reference sequence). Trimming took 7 bases from V and 1 from J; bases not matched to a gene: 12. The CDR3 DNA reads as TGTGCCAGTACCGGGGGGACAGGTGATCCATCCTATAATTCACCCCTCCACTTT. Its protein product is CASTGGTGDPSYNSPLHF.

This clone was seen more than once but under ten times. V is TRBV19 and J is TRBJ2-7, with 8 bases that match TRBD2. Germline CDR1 LNHDA, CDR2 SQIVND (reference sequence). With V trimmed by 7 bases and J by 12 bases, 17 bases remained unmatched. CDR3 length: 14 residues. The chain's CDR3 is CASNPLAAETPAYF. The CDR3 DNA reads TGTGCCAGTAATCCACTAGCGGCAGAAACCCCCGCGTACTTC.

The CDR3 sequence is CASSQDLAGARNEQFF. The CDR3 nucleotides are TGTGCCAGCAGCCAAGATTTAGCGGGAGCCCGCAATGAGCAGTTCTTC. The chain links TRBV4-2 to TRBJ2-1, with TRBD2 matching 9 bases. The CDR3 has 16 amino acids. Germline V gene lookup returns CDR1 LGHNA and CDR2 YNFKEQ. Trimming cost V 0 bases and J 6 bases; bases outside gene matches: 6.

The chain has TRBV2 and TRBJ2-7, with 8 bases aligning to TRBD1. Trimming took 3 bases from V and 2 from J; bases not matched to a gene: 12. CDR1 is SNHLY and CDR2 is FYNNEI in the germline V gene. The CDR3 runs 17 residues. This chain's CDR3 is CASSDLIPGQAPYEQYF. CDR3 nucleotide sequence: TGTGCCAGCAGTGACCTTATACCGGGACAGGCCCCCTACGAGCAGTACTTC. Full variable domain (remainder filled in from reference TRBV2 and TRBJ2-7): EPEVTQTPSHQVTQMGQEVILRCVPISNHLYFYWYRQILGQKVEFLVSFYNNEISEKSEIFDDQFSVERPDGSNFTLKIRSTKLEDSAMYFCASSDLIPGQAPYEQYFGPGTRLTVT.

The J gene is TRBJ1-5, the V gene TRBV5-1; D gene ambiguous. The germline V and J ends were trimmed by 2 bases and 0 bases, with 9 bases remaining between them. The length of the CDR3 is 15 residues. CDR1 is SGHRS, CDR2 YFSETQ, per germline. The CDR3 bases are TGCGCCAGCAGCTTAGACAATCCTAGCAATCAGCCCCAGCATTTT. Residues: CASSLDNPSNQPQHF.

This chain uses TRBV4-1 with TRBJ2-5; 10 nucleotides line up with TRBD2. Trimming took 1 base from V and 6 from J; bases not matched to a gene: 11. CDR3 size: 17 residues. Germline lookup yields CDR1 MGHRA and CDR2 YSYEKL. In DNA, the CDR3 is TGCGCCAGCAGCCAAGGGACGGGGCTAGCGGGGGAAAAGACCCAGTACTTC. Amino acids: CASSQGTGLAGEKTQYF.